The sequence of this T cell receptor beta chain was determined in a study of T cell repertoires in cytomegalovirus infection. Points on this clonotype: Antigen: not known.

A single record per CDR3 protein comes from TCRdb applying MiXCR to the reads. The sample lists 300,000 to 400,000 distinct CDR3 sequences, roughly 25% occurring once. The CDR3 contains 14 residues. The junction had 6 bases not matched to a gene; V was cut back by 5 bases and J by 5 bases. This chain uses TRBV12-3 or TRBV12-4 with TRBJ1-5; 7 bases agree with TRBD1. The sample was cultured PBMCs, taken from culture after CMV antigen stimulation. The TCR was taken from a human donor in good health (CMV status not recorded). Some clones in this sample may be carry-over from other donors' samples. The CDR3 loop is CASSPQGIDQPQHF. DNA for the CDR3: TGTGCCAGCAGTCCACAGGGGATTGATCAGCCCCAGCATTTT.